The sequence of this TCR beta chain was determined in a study of cytomegalovirus exposure and HLA in healthy donors. The PCR was carried out with 60 Vbeta primers and 13 Jbeta primers. Using immunoSEQ multiplex PCR, the repertoire was profiled, and TCRdb retains in-frame clones only, with some absent. The sample shows 100,000 to 140,000 clones, around 76% of them seen only once. Trimming took off 0 bases at V and 2 bases at J, with 8 bases between the two ends. This CDR3 comprises 15 residues. CDR1 and CDR2 (germline): SGHRS, YFSETQ. This clonotype originated in a man in his thirties or forties in good health and CMV-seropositive. Sequencing was performed on PBMCs. The chain employs TRBV5-1 and TRBJ2-2; a weak D match, TRBD2 (6 bases). This CDR3 reads CASSLVEGNTGELFF. CDR3 bases: TGCGCCAGCAGCTTGGTGGAGGGAAACACCGGGGAGCTGTTTTTT. The full variable domain, completed using reference TRBV5-1 and TRBJ2-2, is KAGVTQTPRYLIKTRGQQVTLSCSPISGHRSVSWYQQTPGQGLQFLFEYFSETQRNKGNFPGRFSGRQFSNSRSEMNVSTLELGDSALYLCASSLVEGNTGELFFGEGSRLTVL.